Detailed here is one T cell receptor (beta chain). This clonotype has more than one count but fewer than ten. What antigen it recognizes has not been identified. A much more abundant neighbour one base away suggests this may be a read error. Each patient had bone marrow sampled at the time of active disease. Bone marrow mononuclear cells were isolated by Ficoll-Hypaque density gradient centrifugation. Myeloma plasma cells were removed and CD138-negative cells were collected by negative selection after labeling with CD138 magnetic microbeads on a MACS separator. Purity of the isolated cells was checked by flow cytometry on an Attune NxT using CD138 antibodies. TRIzol reagent was used to extract total RNA, and a NanoDrop spectrophotometer was used to quantify the extracted RNA. For each patient, the CD138-negative bone marrow sample underwent paired RNA-seq and IR-seq. The data were obtained in a study of read filtering for tumor transcriptome and immune sequencing (TCRdb year 2020). The study in broad terms: The cohort was composed of about 16 male and 14 to 15 female patients, with a mean age of approximately 72 years and an age range of about 45 to 90. Using the same bone marrow samples, the study compared TCR repertoires obtained by targeted immune repertoire sequencing with those obtained by bulk whole-transcriptome sequencing. A main aim was a read-filtering strategy for immune repertoire data, specifically whether clonotypes supported by a single read should be removed. Per sample, about 4.05 to 10.27 million TCR-region mapped reads were obtained with IR-seq, compared with only about 85 to 1273 with RNA-seq. After DNase treatment, whole-transcriptome libraries were prepared using the TruSeq RNA Access Library Prep Kit. By revised international staging, eight or nine patients were R-ISS I, over 15 were R-ISS II and 7 were R-ISS III. Overall results and qualifications from the work: Rather than purified T cells, the sorted CD138-negative fraction was a mixed bone marrow immune population. In IR-seq, roughly four fifths of clonotypes but approximately 3.8% of total reads were represented by single-read clonotypes, whereas in RNA-seq, approximately 73% of clonotypes and roughly 44% of reads were represented by single-read clonotypes. Compared with RNA-seq, IR-seq captured clonotypes at much higher depth and more reliably, and a smaller IR-seq throughput was enough to identify most shared clonotypes. Removing single-read clonotypes increased the correlation between IR-seq and RNA-seq shared clonotype proportions.

V and J are truncated by 8 bases and 9 bases respectively, leaving an intervening sequence of 11 bases. The germline V gene specifies MDHEN as CDR1 and SYDVKM as CDR2. From its cysteine to its phenylalanine, the CDR3 spans 11 amino acids. The kept DNA is CDR3 alone, 33 bases in frame from the first base. Starting from roughly 0.4 ug RNA, TCR libraries were constructed with the Immunoverse kit using molecular barcoded adaptors that cover the alpha/delta and beta/gamma chains. TCR library preparation used the same RNA that was used for transcriptome sequencing. An Illumina HiSeq 4000 with 2 x 150 cycles was used to sequence the TCR libraries. Concerning the study's data processing: TCR reads were aligned to human V, D, J and C references and assembled into CDR3 clonotypes with MiXCR, including quality filtering and error correction. Clonotype counts and gene usage diversity were analyzed with the tcR package in R. For inspection of raw mapping reads, RNA-seq reads were mapped by STAR aligner version 2.5.3a onto GRCh37 of the human genome. IR-seq fastq files were randomly downsampled with Seqtk 1.3 to test the effect of sequencing depth on detected clonotypes. The public reads were reprocessed in TCRdb via fastp at Q25 and MiXCR, keeping in-frame beta chains. Rows are combined by CDR3 protein, so each entry shows the most common genes and DNA. The V and J calls follow TCRdb's processing rather than the paper's. Across this sample there are roughly 59,000 distinct CDR3 sequences, with approximately 18% seen only once. The top ten clones comprise roughly a tenth of the sample.

The chain uses TRBV28 and TRBJ2-1, with the D gene uncertain. This receptor was identified in a donor at least 40 years old with multiple myeloma. The sequencing input was a population of CD138-negative cells sorted from bone marrow. In the paper's terms, the cell subset or site label means: bone marrow mononuclear cells depleted of CD138+ plasma/myeloma cells by negative magnetic selection. The base sequence is TGTGCCAGCGCCCCCGCGGTTGAGCAGTTCTTC. It translates to CASAPAVEQFF.